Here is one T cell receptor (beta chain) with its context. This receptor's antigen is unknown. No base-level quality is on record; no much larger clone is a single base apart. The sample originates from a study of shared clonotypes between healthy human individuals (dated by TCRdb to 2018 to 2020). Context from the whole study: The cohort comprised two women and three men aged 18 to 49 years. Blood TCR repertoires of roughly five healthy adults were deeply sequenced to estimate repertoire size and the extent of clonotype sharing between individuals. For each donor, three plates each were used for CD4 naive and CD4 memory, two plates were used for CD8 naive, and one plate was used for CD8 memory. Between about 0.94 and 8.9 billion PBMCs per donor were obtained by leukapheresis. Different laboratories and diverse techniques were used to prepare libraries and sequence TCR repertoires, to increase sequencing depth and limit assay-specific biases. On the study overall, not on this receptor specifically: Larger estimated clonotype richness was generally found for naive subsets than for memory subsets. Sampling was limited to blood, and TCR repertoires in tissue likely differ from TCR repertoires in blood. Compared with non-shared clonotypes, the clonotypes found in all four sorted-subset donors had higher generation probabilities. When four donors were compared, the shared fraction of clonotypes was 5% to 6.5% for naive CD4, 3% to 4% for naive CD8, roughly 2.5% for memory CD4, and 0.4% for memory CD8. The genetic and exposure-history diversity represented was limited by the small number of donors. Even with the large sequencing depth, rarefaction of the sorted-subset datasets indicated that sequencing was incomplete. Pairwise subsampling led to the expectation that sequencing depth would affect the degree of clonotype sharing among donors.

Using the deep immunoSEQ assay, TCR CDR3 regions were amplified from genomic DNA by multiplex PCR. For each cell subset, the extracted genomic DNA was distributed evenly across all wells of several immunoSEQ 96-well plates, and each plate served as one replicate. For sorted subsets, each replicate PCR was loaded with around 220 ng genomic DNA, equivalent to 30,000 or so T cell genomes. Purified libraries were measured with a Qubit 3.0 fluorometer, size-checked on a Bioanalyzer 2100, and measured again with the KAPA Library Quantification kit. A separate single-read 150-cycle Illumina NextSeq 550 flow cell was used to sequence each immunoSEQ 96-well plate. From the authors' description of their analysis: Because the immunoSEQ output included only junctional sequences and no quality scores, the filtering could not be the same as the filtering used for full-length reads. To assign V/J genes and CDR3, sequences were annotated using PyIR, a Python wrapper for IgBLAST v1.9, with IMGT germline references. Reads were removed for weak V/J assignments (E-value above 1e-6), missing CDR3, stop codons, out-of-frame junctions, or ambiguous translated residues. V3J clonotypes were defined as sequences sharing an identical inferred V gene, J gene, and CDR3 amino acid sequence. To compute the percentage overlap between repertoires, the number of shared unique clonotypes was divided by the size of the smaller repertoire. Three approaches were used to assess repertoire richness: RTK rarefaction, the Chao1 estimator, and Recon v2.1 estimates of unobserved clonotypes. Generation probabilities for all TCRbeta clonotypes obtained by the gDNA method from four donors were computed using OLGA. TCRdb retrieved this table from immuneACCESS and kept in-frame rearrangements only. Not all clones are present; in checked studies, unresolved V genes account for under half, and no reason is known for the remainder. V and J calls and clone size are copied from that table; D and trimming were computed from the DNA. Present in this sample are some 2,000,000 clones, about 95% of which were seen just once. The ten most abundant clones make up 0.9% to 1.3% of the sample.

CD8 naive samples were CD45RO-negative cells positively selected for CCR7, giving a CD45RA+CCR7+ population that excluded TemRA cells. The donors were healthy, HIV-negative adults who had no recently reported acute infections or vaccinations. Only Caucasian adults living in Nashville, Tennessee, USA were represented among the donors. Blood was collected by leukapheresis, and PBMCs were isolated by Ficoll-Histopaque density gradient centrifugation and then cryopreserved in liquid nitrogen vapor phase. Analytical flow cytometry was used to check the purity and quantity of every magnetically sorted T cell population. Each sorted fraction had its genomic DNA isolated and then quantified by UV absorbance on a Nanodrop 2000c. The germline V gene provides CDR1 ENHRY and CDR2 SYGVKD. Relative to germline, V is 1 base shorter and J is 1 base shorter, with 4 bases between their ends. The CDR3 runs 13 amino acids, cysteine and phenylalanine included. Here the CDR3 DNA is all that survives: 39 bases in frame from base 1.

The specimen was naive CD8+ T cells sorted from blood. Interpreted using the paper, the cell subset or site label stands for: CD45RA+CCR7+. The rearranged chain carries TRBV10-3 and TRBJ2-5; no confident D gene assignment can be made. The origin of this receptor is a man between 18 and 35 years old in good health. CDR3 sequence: CAISEFGQETQYF. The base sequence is TGTGCCATCAGTGAGTTCGGCCAAGAGACCCAGTACTTC.